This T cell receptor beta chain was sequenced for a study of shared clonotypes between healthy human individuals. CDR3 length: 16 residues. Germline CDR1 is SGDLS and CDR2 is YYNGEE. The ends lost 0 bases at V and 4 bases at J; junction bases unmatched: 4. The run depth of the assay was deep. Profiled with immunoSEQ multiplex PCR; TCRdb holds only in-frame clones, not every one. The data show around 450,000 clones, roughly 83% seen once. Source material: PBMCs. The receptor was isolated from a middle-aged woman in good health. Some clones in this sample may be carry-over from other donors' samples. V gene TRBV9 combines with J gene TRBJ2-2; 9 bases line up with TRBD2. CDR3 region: CASSVGSGRGTGELFF. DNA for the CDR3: TGTGCCAGCAGCGTAGGTAGCGGGAGAGGCACCGGGGAGCTGTTTTTT.